A few counts support the clone carrying this TCR beta chain. As yet, its antigen is unknown. These data originate in a study of blood T cells in healthy people across ages. The CDR3 consists of 13 residues. Germline loops: CDR1 SGHTA, CDR2 FQGNSA. The use of a sample-barcoded 5' primer and a J-beta primer mix characterized a second PCR of 7 to 11 cycles. TCRdb redid the calling of the 5' RACE reads with MiXCR, one entry per CDR3 protein. The profile shows fewer than 900,000 distinct CDR3 sequences, more than 40% of them singletons. Study-level findings and limits: Per million T cells, TCR beta diversity dropped about linearly as age rose.

The donors, aged roughly 6 to 95, were healthy Caucasians from Russia. PBMCs, at least 7 million per sample, were isolated. This receptor was identified in a woman aged 60-75 years in good health. The V and J genes are TRBV7-2 and TRBJ2-7; D may be TRBD1 (5 bases). The J call is uncertain, as TRBJ2-5 better fits the DNA end. The sequencing input was blood. CDR3 loop: CASSLGTFETQYF. In DNA form, the CDR3 reads TGTGCCAGCAGCTTAGGGACATTCGAGACCCAGTACTTC.